The present entry profiles one TCR beta chain with its context. The sample belongs to a study of PD-L1 blockade in urothelial cancer. In the study overall: Male patients with bladder-origin urothelial cancer numbered about 85% of the 29.

The trim removed 4 bases at V and 9 bases at J, leaving 11 bases unmatched. Germline V gene lookup returns CDR1 SGHNT and CDR2 YENEEA. The CDR3 is 15 amino acids. Indicated time point: pretreatment peripheral blood. Patients' cancers were locally advanced or metastatic urothelial carcinomas. Between 1 and 8 samples, pretreatment and on-treatment, were given by each patient. Each PCR contained spiked-in synthetic TCR analog templates. TCRdb's table, derived via immunoSEQ multiplex PCR, lists solely in-frame clones and lacks some. This sample has just under 40,000 clones, with approximately 90% found just once.

The TCR was taken from a woman aged 60-70 years with urothelial cancer. The chain recombines TRBV11-3 with TRBJ2-3; the match to TRBD2 covers 9 bases. This material consisted of PBMCs, taken around atezolizumab (anti-PD-L1) treatment. This CDR3 reads CASSSGAGGAGTQYF. CDR3 bases: TGTGCCAGCAGCTCGGGAGCGGGAGGAGCCGGAACGCAGTATTTT.